The following is a T cell receptor (beta chain) sequence with its context. The data belong to a study of somatic mutations in cytotoxic T cells in rheumatoid arthritis. Overall study: Prior to any treatment and right after diagnosis, patient blood (over 29 ml EDTA) was drawn. Including V beta1+ cells that were sequenced for TCRB, some T-cell populations stained with V beta antibodies were flow-sorted at nearly 100% purity.

In germline, CDR1 is SNHLY, CDR2 FYNNEI. CDR3 size: 15 residues. The J segment lost 2 bases and the V segment lost 3 bases, leaving 4 bases of the junction unmatched. Profiling relied on immunoSEQ multiplex PCR, and the TCRdb table lists in-frame clones only, not all of them. The table has about 20,000 clones, approximately 83% seen once; the top ten hold around 14%. Sequenced sample: CD8+ T cells sorted from blood. The V call is TRBV2, the J call TRBJ1-5; 7 nucleotides agree with TRBD1. The TCR originated in an adult with rheumatoid arthritis. In nucleotides, the CDR3 is TGTGCCAGCAGTGACACAGGGGAGGGCAATCAGCCCCAGCATTTT. It codes for CASSDTGEGNQPQHF.